Listed here is a single T cell receptor (beta chain). Its antigen is not identified. This sample was included in a study of PD-1 blockade in classical Hodgkin lymphoma. Study observations and caveats: Baseline TCR diversity was reportedly lower in newly diagnosed patients than healthy donors. Differences between repertoires have undefined causes, possibly disease activity or prior therapy.

There are 20 residues in the CDR3. Germline CDR1 GTSNPN, CDR2 SVGIG (reference sequence). The trim removed 0 bases at V and 5 bases at J, leaving 19 bases unmatched. As to time point: newly diagnosed, previously untreated cHL patient sample. Thawed PBMCs yielded CD4+ T cells through magnetic negative selection. Sequencing was performed with immunoSEQ multiplex PCR; in TCRdb, only in-frame clones are kept and a portion is missing. The sample carries under 35,000 clones, about 89% recorded once. The sequenced material came from CD4+ T cells from blood. This chain uses TRBV30 with TRBJ2-2; 9 nucleotides agree with TRBD2. The receptor was isolated from a human donor with classical Hodgkin lymphoma. CDR3 loop: CAWSVWGLAGPARGTGELFF. The CDR3 DNA sequence: TGTGCCTGGAGTGTATGGGGTCTAGCGGGACCAGCCCGAGGGACCGGGGAGCTGTTTTTT.